This section outlines one T cell receptor (beta chain) sequence together with its context. The data were obtained in a study of T cell changes during pregnancy in multiple sclerosis. TCRdb keeps only in-frame clones here, not all; method: immunoSEQ multiplex PCR. The repertoire consists of 50,000 or so clones, with roughly 93% occurring once and the leading ten covering 1.5% to 2%. The CDR3 spans 14 residues. V was clipped by 2 bases and J by 7 bases, with 14 bases between them. Germline CDR1 MDHEN, CDR2 SYDVKM. The chain couples TRBV28 to TRBJ1-1; D not resolved. The specimen was peripheral blood, collected in the second trimester of pregnancy. The origin of this receptor is a female donor with multiple sclerosis, enrolled in a pregnancy study. In DNA, the CDR3 is TGTGCCAGCAGTTTAGGAGGCGTATCTCTTGAAGCTTTCTTT. It encodes CASSLGGVSLEAFF. Full variable domain (outside the CDR3, taken from reference TRBV28 and TRBJ1-1): DVKVTQSSRYLVKRTGEKVFLECVQDMDHENMFWYRQDPGLGLRLIYFSYDVKMKEKGDIPEGYSVSREKKERFSLILESASTNQTSMYLCASSLGGVSLEAFFGQGTRLTVV.